The 27 T cell receptor beta chains below come from one sample, sequenced in a study of shared clonotypes between healthy human individuals. Libraries were prepared by immunoSEQ multiplex PCR; TCRdb keeps only in-frame clonotypes and omits some of them. The table lists around 440,000 clones, approximately 80% of them singletons. Material: PBMCs. Every receptor here comes from a middle-aged woman in good health. Some clones in this sample may be carry-over from other donors' samples.

With respect to this clone: A clone one base away is much larger, so this may be a read error. The chain uses TRBV27 and TRBJ2-1; D not resolved. V lost 6 bases to trimming and J lost 6 bases, with 9 bases between them. In germline, CDR1 is MNHEY, CDR2 SMNVEV (reference sequence). There are 12 residues in the CDR3. In DNA, the CDR3 is TGTGCCAGCAGCCAACCCTGCAATGAGCAGTTCTTC. It encodes CASSQPCNEQFF.

This clone is labeled medium-sized (0.01 to 0.1%). This sample includes further DNA sequences coding for the same CDR3. V usage is TRBV2 and J usage is TRBJ1-4, with D tentatively TRBD1 (6 bases). The germline V gene has CDR1 SNHLY and CDR2 FYNNEI. V dropped 7 bases and J dropped 8 bases, with 11 bases sitting between them. The CDR3 sequence is 12 residues long. The CDR3 loop reads CASISTGEKLFF. The CDR3 DNA follows: TGTGCCAGCATCTCAACAGGGGAAAAACTGTTTTTT.

The V call is TRBV7-3, the J call TRBJ2-3; 10 bases map to TRBD1. Losses at the gene ends were 4 bases for V and 9 bases for J; bases not matched to a gene: 4. CDR3 length: 13 residues. Germline CDR1 reads SGHTA; CDR2 reads FQGTGA. Written as DNA, the CDR3 is TGTGCCAGCAGCTCCGGGACAGGGGAGACGCAGTATTTT. It codes for CASSSGTGETQYF.

The chain combines TRBV10-3 with TRBJ2-1, with D hard to call. The germline CDR1 and CDR2 sequences are ENHRY and SYGVKD. V lost 3 bases and J lost 5, with 8 bases in between. The CDR3 sequence is 13 residues long. The CDR3 loop reads CAISDLSNNEQFF. The CDR3 bases are TGTGCCATCAGTGACCTCAGTAACAATGAGCAGTTCTTC.

The chain carries TRBV29-1 and TRBJ1-2; D gene unclear. From germline, CDR1 is SQVTM and CDR2 ANQGSEA. Trimming took off 6 bases at V and 1 base at J, with 12 bases between the two ends. The CDR3 is 13 residues long. CDR3 nucleotides: TGCAGCGTGACCGTCGGTTATAACTATGGCTACACCTTC. Its translation: CSVTVGYNYGYTF.

The rearrangement uses TRBV18 and TRBJ2-7, with 8 bases lining up with TRBD1. Looked up from germline, CDR1 is KGHSH and CDR2 is LQKENI. The ends lost 1 base at V and 2 bases at J; junction bases unmatched: 4. The CDR3 totals 15 residues. CDR3 sequence (DNA): TGTGCCAGCTCACCACGAGTCAGGGGGCCCTACGAGCAGTACTTC. It specifies CASSPRVRGPYEQYF.

The CDR3 reads CASNPEGGLYEQYF. DNA of the CDR3: TGTGCCAGCAACCCGGAAGGGGGGTTGTACGAGCAGTACTTC. This sequence joins TRBV6-6 and TRBJ2-7, with D tentatively TRBD1 or TRBD2 (6 bases each). The CDR3 sequence is 14 residues long. Between the trimmed V and J ends, which lost 7 bases and 4 bases, there was a span of 17 bases. CDR1 is MNHNY, CDR2 SVGAGI, per germline (reference sequence).

This chain's CDR3 is CAGQGFEGTEAFF. The CDR3 DNA follows: TGTGCCGGACAAGGATTCGAAGGCACTGAAGCTTTCTTT. The chain is built from TRBV30 and TRBJ1-1; the D gene is possibly TRBD1 (5 bases). V lost 8 bases and J lost 4, with 17 bases in between. The germline CDR1 and CDR2 sequences are GTSNPN and SVGIG (reference sequence). CDR3 length: 13 residues.

The rearrangement joins TRBV9 to TRBJ2-7, with 13 bases fitting TRBD2. The V gene end was trimmed by 0 bases and the J gene end by 7 bases; junction bases not matched to a gene: 7. CDR3 length equals 16 residues. Per the germline V gene, CDR1 is SGDLS and CDR2 is YYNGEE. CDR3 nucleotides: TGTGCCAGCAGCGTAGTAGGACTAGCGGGAGCTGGTGAGCAGTACTTC. This gives the protein CASSVVGLAGAGEQYF.

Of note for this clone: A much larger clone differs by one base, so this may be a read error. The chain employs TRBV28 and TRBJ2-7, with TRBD1 matching over 10 bases. Trimming took 5 bases from V and 3 from J; bases not matched to a gene: 7. CDR3 length equals 15 residues. The germline V gene has CDR1 MDHEN and CDR2 SYDVKM. The CDR3 bases are TGTGCCAGCAGTGCCGCCGGGACAGGGGTCTACGAGCAGTACTTC. Protein sequence: CASSAAGTGVYEQYF.

On this clone: The same CDR3 arises from other DNA sequences in this sample as well. The V and J genes are TRBV5-1 and TRBJ2-2; 8 bases match TRBD1. Losses at the gene ends were 2 bases for V and 7 bases for J; bases not matched to a gene: 4. The germline V gene encodes CDR1 SGHRS and CDR2 YFSETQ. The CDR3 is 14 residues long. In DNA, the CDR3 is TGCGCCAGCAGCTTAGGACAGGGAAGCGGGGAGCTGTTTTTT. Encoded protein: CASSLGQGSGELFF.

The gene calls are TRBV30 and TRBJ2-5, with 9 bases aligning to TRBD2. The CDR3 is 14 amino acids. The ends lost 0 bases at V and 4 bases at J; junction bases unmatched: 3. Germline V gives CDR1 GTSNPN, CDR2 SVGIG (reference sequence). The CDR3 spells CAWSVAGGGETQYF. DNA for the CDR3: TGTGCCTGGAGTGTTGCGGGAGGGGGAGAGACCCAGTACTTC.

V usage is TRBV10-3 and J usage is TRBJ1-4; D not resolved. V dropped 4 bases and J dropped 7 bases, with 10 bases sitting between them. CDR3 length: 13 residues. The germline V gene encodes CDR1 ENHRY and CDR2 SYGVKD. The CDR3 here is CAISGGFAEKLFF. CDR3 DNA sequence: TGTGCCATCAGTGGCGGGTTTGCTGAAAAACTGTTTTTT.

The V gene is TRBV9, the J gene TRBJ1-3, with 11 bases identical to TRBD1. CDR3 length: 17 residues. J lost 3 bases, V lost 4 bases, and 9 bases had no gene match. Germline V lookup: CDR1 SGDLS, CDR2 YYNGEE. CDR3 DNA sequence: TGTGCCAGCAGCCCACGGGACAGGGGGTTCTATGGAAACACCATATATTTT. This encodes CASSPRDRGFYGNTIYF.

V is TRBV6-5 and J is TRBJ2-7; perhaps TRBD2 as D (5 bases). V was trimmed by 0 bases and J by 0 bases, leaving 9 bases between them. The CDR3 consists of 15 residues. The germline CDR1 and CDR2 sequences are MNHEY and SVGAGI. CDR3 amino acids: CASSYSRGLSYEQYF. DNA of the CDR3: TGTGCCAGCAGTTACTCGAGAGGGCTCTCCTACGAGCAGTACTTC.

Notes on this clone: A far larger clone is just one base off, so this is likely a read error. Additional DNA sequences in this sample encode the identical CDR3. The chain has TRBV7-9 and TRBJ1-1; D gene ambiguous. This CDR3 comprises 14 residues. CDR1 is SEHNR, CDR2 FQNEAQ, per germline (reference sequence). The CDR3 nucleotides read TGTGCCAGCAGCTTAGCGGGCAGCCACACTGAAGCCTTCTTT. Protein product: CASSLAGSHTEAFF. Variable domain in full (rest from reference TRBV7-9 and TRBJ1-1): DTGVSQNPRHKITKRGQNVTFRCDPISEHNRLYWYRQTLGQGPEFLTYFQNEAQLEKSRLLSDRFSAERPKGSFSTLEIQRTEQGDSAMYLCASSLAGSHTEAFFGQGTRLTVV.

A word on this clone: This likely reflects a read error, since a far larger clone is one base away. In the same sample, other DNA sequences code for this CDR3. V and J are TRBV27 and TRBJ1-2; 7 nucleotides agree with TRBD1. The V gene's germline CDR1 is MNHEY and CDR2 SMNVEV (reference sequence). With 0 bases clipped from V and 8 bases from J, the junction kept 9 bases outside the gene matches. This CDR3 comprises 15 residues. The CDR3 sequence is CASSLSQGVGYGYTF. In DNA, the CDR3 is TGTGCCAGCAGTTTATCGCAGGGGGTGGGCTACGGCTACACCTTC.

The CDR3 sequence is CASRPALGQPTFSGANVLTF. DNA of the CDR3: TGTGCCAGCAGACCCGCGTTGGGACAGCCAACGTTCTCTGGGGCCAACGTCCTGACTTTC. The chain couples TRBV13 to TRBJ2-6, with 7 bases aligning to TRBD1. Trimming at V came to 6 bases and at J to 0 bases, leaving 17 bases not matched to a gene. The germline CDR1 and CDR2 sequences are PRHDT and FYEKMQ (reference sequence). This CDR3 is built from 20 residues. Based on the CDR3 plus reference TRBV13 and TRBJ2-6, the full variable domain is AAGVIQSPRHLIKEKRETATLKCYPIPRHDTVYWYQQGPGQDPQFLISFYEKMQSDKGSIPDRFSAQQFSDYHSELNMSSLELGDSALYFCASRPALGQPTFSGANVLTFGAGSRLTVL.

In regard to this clone: At the DNA level, this CDR3 is encoded by other sequences in the same sample as well. The chain couples TRBV28 to TRBJ1-5; D unresolved. V lost 5 bases, J lost 4 bases, and 6 bases lay in between. The CDR3 totals 12 residues. Germline V gene lookup returns CDR1 MDHEN and CDR2 SYDVKM. The DNA for the CDR3 is TGTGCCAGCAGTCCATCAAATCAGCCCCAGCATTTT. It encodes CASSPSNQPQHF.

This clone was detected only once. With a far larger clone one base away, a read error is the likely cause. The J gene is TRBJ2-3, the V gene TRBV4-3, with D unresolved. The germline CDR1 and CDR2 sequences are LGHNA and YSLEER. The length of the CDR3 is 14 residues. The CDR3 DNA is TGCGCCAGCAGCCAAGATAGCAGCCGGGCTACGCAGTGTTTT. Amino acids: CASSQDSSRATQCF.

With respect to this clone: This is likely an artifact of a read error, given a far larger clone one base away. The identical CDR3 is also encoded by other nucleotide sequences in the sample. This chain joins TRBV28 and TRBJ2-5; maybe TRBD2 (6 bases). This CDR3 contains 14 residues. Germline CDR1 MDHEN, CDR2 SYDVKM. V dropped 6 bases and J dropped 0 bases, with 11 bases sitting between them. In nucleotides, the CDR3 is TGTGCCAGCAGGCGGACGGGAGACCAAGAGACCCAGTACTTC. Protein product: CASRRTGDQETQYF.

Worth noting for this clone: A much larger clone sits a single nucleotide away, making a read error possible. The chain has TRBV28 and TRBJ1-2; D possibly corresponds to TRBD1 (5 bases). There are 15 residues in the CDR3. V dropped 5 bases and J dropped 6 bases, with 19 bases sitting between them. The germline V gene encodes CDR1 MDHEN and CDR2 SYDVKM. Here the CDR3 DNA reads TGTGCCAGCAGTCCTTACCGGGACGACCTAAATGGCTACACCTTC. Protein product: CASSPYRDDLNGYTF.

About this clone: The sample holds other DNA sequences that translate to the same CDR3. The chain recombines TRBV6-5 with TRBJ1-2; D is undetermined. Per the germline V gene, CDR1 is MNHEY and CDR2 is SVGAGI. This CDR3 is built from 13 residues. V was clipped by 8 bases and J by 4 bases, with 14 bases between them. The CDR3 is CASRGGRLYGYTF. The CDR3 nucleotides are TGTGCCAGCCGCGGAGGGAGACTCTATGGCTACACCTTC.

This clone showed up just once. The rearrangement uses TRBV4-1 and TRBJ1-1, with TRBD1 matching over 9 bases. Germline-derived CDR1 and CDR2 are MGHRA and YSYEKL. J gave up 5 bases and V 1 base, and 8 bases lay outside the gene matches. The CDR3 length is 16 residues. This CDR3 reads CASSQVIQGARTEAFF. CDR3 DNA: TGCGCCAGCAGCCAAGTCATACAGGGGGCGAGGACTGAAGCTTTCTTT.

The J gene is TRBJ2-7, the V gene TRBV7-2; TRBD2 matches 9 bases. V lost 2 bases, J lost 4 bases, and 9 bases stayed unmatched. This CDR3 is 16 amino acids long. Germline-derived CDR1 and CDR2 are SGHTA and FQGNSA. As DNA, the CDR3 is TGTGCCAGCAGCTTAATCCTAGCGGGACCCATTTACGAGCAGTACTTC. Translation gives CASSLILAGPIYEQYF.

This chain links TRBV27 with TRBJ2-7; D gene unclear. The CDR3 is 13 amino acids. V shed 6 bases and J shed 0 bases, with 9 bases lying between them. Germline lookup yields CDR1 MNHEY and CDR2 SMNVEV (reference sequence). CDR3 residues: CASSKSTSYEQYF. The CDR3 bases are TGTGCCAGCAGCAAGAGCACCTCCTACGAGCAGTACTTC.

The rearrangement joins TRBV7-2 to TRBJ2-1; 7 bases line up with TRBD2. CDR3 length: 15 amino acids. Germline CDR1 is SGHTA and CDR2 is FQGNSA. With V trimmed by 5 bases and J by 7 bases, 11 bases remained unmatched. CDR3 nucleotides: TGTGCCAGCAGCCTTACCGCGGGAGACTATAATGAGCAGTTCTTC. This encodes CASSLTAGDYNEQFF.